The rows below give T cell receptor beta chains drawn from one sample of a study of shared clonotypes between healthy human individuals. Libraries were prepared by immunoSEQ multiplex PCR; TCRdb keeps only in-frame clonotypes and omits some of them. The table shows fewer than 3 million clones, with around 93% occurring only once. The sequencing sample was made of naive CD4+ T cells from PBMCs. The receptors shown here come from a man aged 18 to 30 in good health. Some clones in this sample may be carry-over from other donors' samples. Each CDR3 is given with its conserved first and last residue. A D gene is named only where the DNA matches it firmly. Size is stated for part of the rows, as once, few or many counts, or as a class when the clone is expanded.

d_call	clone_size	v_call	j_call	cdr3_aa	cdr3_nt
TRBD1	NA	TRBV6-1	TRBJ2-2	CASIWTGGTGELFF	TGTGCCAGCATTTGGACAGGGGGCACCGGGGAGCTGTTTTTT
TRBD1	NA	TRBV6-5	TRBJ1-2	CASSRDRGYGYTF	TGTGCCAGCAGTCGGGACAGGGGGTATGGCTACACCTTC
TRBD2	NA	TRBV5-1	TRBJ2-3	CASSPGLAEATDTQYF	TGCGCCAGCAGCCCAGGACTAGCGGAGGCCACAGATACGCAGTATTTT
NA	NA	TRBV14	TRBJ1-2	CASSQDEVRNYGYTF	TGTGCCAGCAGCCAAGATGAGGTCAGAAACTATGGCTACACCTTC
NA	NA	TRBV29-1	TRBJ2-7	CSVEDLTREQYF	TGCAGCGTTGAAGATCTGACTCGCGAGCAGTACTTC
TRBD1	NA	TRBV18	TRBJ1-5	CASSQQGASNQPQHF	TGTGCCAGCTCACAGCAGGGGGCTAGCAATCAGCCCCAGCATTTT
NA	NA	TRBV28	TRBJ2-2	CATRVRRGNTGELFF	TGTGCCACGAGGGTTCGGAGAGGGAACACCGGGGAGCTGTTTTTT
NA	once	TRBV11-1	TRBJ1-2	CASSPWTTQSYTF	TGTGCCAGCAGCCCCTGGACAACACAGAGCTACACCTTC
TRBD2	NA	TRBV5-1	TRBJ2-3	CASTLLTSGNADTQYF	TGCGCCAGCACCCTCCTAACTAGCGGGAACGCAGATACGCAGTATTTT
NA	NA	TRBV25-1	TRBJ1-3	CASSAPRGTGNTIYF	TGTGCCAGCAGTGCCCCTCGGGGGACGGGAAACACCATATATTTT
NA	NA	TRBV5-1	TRBJ2-3	CASSLARAAESTDTQYF	TGCGCCAGCAGCTTGGCTCGCGCGGCCGAGAGCACAGATACGCAGTATTTT